This T cell receptor beta chain originates from a study of cytomegalovirus exposure and HLA in healthy donors. Overall study: The platform used for the 110 or so validation repertoires matched that of the 666 first-cohort repertoires, a later analysis reported. Findings and limits, study-wide: Three CMV-associated chains were confirmed in vitro to be specific for CMV antigens. The study found most TCR sequences rare, yet found some public TCRs in many donors.

CDR1 and CDR2 (germline): LGHNA, YNFKEQ. The length of the CDR3 is 19 residues. The V and J ends lost 0 bases and 4 bases, in that order; junction bases with no gene match: 15. In the case of this clone: Its antigen is unidentified.

TCRdb's copy holds only in-frame clones and misses some; the assay was immunoSEQ multiplex PCR. This sample has 150,000 to 170,000 clones, with approximately 86% found just once. The clonotype was recovered from a man aged 18 to 29 in good health and CMV-seropositive. The sequenced material came from PBMCs. The V gene is TRBV4-2, the J gene TRBJ2-1, with TRBD2 matching 7 bases. The CDR3 sequence is CASSQDTIGVAGRYNEQFF. For the CDR3, the DNA is TGTGCCAGCAGCCAAGATACCATAGGGGTAGCGGGTCGGTACAATGAGCAGTTCTTC.